Given below is one T cell receptor (beta chain) in context. It has no known antigen specificity. No base-level quality is on record; no much larger clone is a single base apart. Library generation was performed with the immunoSEQ multiplex PCR assay. What TCRdb holds here is the immuneACCESS table cut down to in-frame rearrangements. Part of the clones is not present; checked against another copy, under half of the missing clones reflect an unresolved V gene, and the others are unexplained. This sample lists around 94,000 clones; about 90% were detected once. The ten top clones hold 2% to 3% of the sample. This entry is derived from a study of control samples from healthy donors and cancer patients (dated by TCRdb to the early 2020s). Trimming costs V 0 bases and J 4 bases, and their ends lie 13 bases apart. The CDR3, cysteine through phenylalanine, is 16 amino acids long. CDR3 DNA is the only sequence kept; it has 48 bases, read in frame from the first base. CDR1 SGDLS and CDR2 YYNGEE are derived from the germline V gene.

Sequenced input: blood. The TCR comes from a woman aged 18-35 years in good health. The chain links TRBV9 with TRBJ2-2; the D gene is possibly TRBD1 or TRBD2, with 6 bases matching each. The sequence in DNA is TGTGCCAGCAGCGTAGCGGGGGCGAGGGGCACCGGGGAGCTGTTTTTT. The translation is CASSVAGARGTGELFF.